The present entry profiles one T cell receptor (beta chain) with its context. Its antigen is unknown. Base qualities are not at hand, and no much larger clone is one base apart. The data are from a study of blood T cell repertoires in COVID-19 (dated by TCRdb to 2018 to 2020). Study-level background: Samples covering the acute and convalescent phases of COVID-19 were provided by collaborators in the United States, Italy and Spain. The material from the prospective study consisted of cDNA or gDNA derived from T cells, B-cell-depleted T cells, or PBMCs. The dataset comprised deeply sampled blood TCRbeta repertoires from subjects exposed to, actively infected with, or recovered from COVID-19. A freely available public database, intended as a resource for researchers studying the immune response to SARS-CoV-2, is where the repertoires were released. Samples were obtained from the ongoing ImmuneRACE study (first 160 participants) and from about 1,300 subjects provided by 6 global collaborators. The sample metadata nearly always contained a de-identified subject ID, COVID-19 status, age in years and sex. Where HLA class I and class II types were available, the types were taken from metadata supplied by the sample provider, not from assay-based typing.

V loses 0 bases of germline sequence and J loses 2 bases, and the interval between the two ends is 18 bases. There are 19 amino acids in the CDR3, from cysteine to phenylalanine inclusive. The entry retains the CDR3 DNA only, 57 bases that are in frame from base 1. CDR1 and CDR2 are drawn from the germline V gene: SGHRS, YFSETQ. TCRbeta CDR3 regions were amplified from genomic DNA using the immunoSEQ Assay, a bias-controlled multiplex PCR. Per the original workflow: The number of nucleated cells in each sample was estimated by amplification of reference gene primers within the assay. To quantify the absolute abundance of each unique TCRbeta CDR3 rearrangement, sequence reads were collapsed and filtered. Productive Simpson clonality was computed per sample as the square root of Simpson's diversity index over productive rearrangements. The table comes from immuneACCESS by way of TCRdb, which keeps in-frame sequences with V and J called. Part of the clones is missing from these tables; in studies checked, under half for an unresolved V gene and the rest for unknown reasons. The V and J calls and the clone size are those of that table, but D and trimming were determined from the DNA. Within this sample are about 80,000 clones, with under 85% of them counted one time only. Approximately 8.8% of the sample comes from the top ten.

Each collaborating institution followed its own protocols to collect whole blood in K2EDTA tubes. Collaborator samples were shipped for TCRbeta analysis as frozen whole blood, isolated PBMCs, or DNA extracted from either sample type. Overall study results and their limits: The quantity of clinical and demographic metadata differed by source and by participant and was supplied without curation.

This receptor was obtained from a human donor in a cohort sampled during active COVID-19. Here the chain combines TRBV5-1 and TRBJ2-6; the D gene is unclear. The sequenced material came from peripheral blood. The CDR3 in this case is CASSLGAASPRPGANVLTF. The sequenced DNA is TGCGCCAGCAGCTTGGGTGCGGCCTCACCGCGACCTGGGGCCAACGTCCTGACTTTC.